The source of this T cell receptor (beta chain) is a study of T cells in localized non-small cell lung cancer. General study points: Among the top 100 tumor clones, a median around 50 appeared in adjacent lung. Sequencing covered just one tumor region, so heterogeneity cannot be ruled out. Longer overall survival was associated with a higher density of T cells in the blood. Uninvolved adjacent lung showed the highest T cell clonality, exceeding tumor.

Trimming took 4 bases from V and 4 from J, leaving 16 bases between them. This CDR3 region has 15 residues. Germline V gene data show CDR1 as MNHEY and CDR2 as SMNVEV (reference sequence). With respect to this clone: What it binds is not known.

Clones were sequenced by immunoSEQ multiplex PCR, and TCRdb holds only the in-frame ones, with some missing. The sample yields about 40,000 clones, around 88% seen once. The rearrangement joins TRBV27 to TRBJ1-1; D not certain. The starting material was peripheral blood, obtained before any cancer treatment. The receptor was isolated from a man aged 40 to 70 with stage I lung adenocarcinoma. The chain's CDR3 is CASSSRFWAGTEAFF. Written as DNA, the CDR3 is TGTGCCAGCAGTTCTCGGTTCTGGGCGGGCACTGAAGCTTTCTTT.